This is a list of T cell receptor beta chains from one sample in a study of T cell repertoires in cytomegalovirus infection. TCRdb itself ran the reads through MiXCR, one entry per CDR3 protein. The table records around 430,000 distinct CDR3 sequences, about 42% of them present only once. The antigens for these receptors are not known. This sample comprised cultured PBMCs, obtained from culture after CMV antigen stimulation. The source is a human donor in good health (CMV status not recorded). Some clones in this sample may be carry-over from other donors' samples. Both conserved end residues are part of each CDR3. Fields, in order: D gene, V gene, clone size, J gene, CDR3 DNA, CDR3 protein. A D gene is named only where the DNA matches it firmly. A row's size may be missing; if present it is once, few, many or a size class.

D gene: NA; V gene: TRBV2; clone size: NA; J gene: TRBJ2-1; CDR3 DNA: TGTGCCAGCAGTGATGACGGGGTCTCCTACAATGAGCAGTTCTTC; CDR3 protein: CASSDDGVSYNEQFF
D gene: NA; V gene: TRBV7-2; clone size: few; J gene: TRBJ2-3; CDR3 DNA: TGTGCCAGCAGTTCCCAGCCCAGTCGAGGGGAAGATACGCAGTATTTT; CDR3 protein: CASSSQPSRGEDTQYF
D gene: NA; V gene: TRBV4-3; clone size: NA; J gene: TRBJ1-4; CDR3 DNA: TGCGCCAGCAGCCAATCGGGGGCAACTAATGAAAAACTGTTTTTT; CDR3 protein: CASSQSGATNEKLFF
D gene: TRBD1; V gene: TRBV7-2; clone size: NA; J gene: TRBJ2-5; CDR3 DNA: TGTGCCAGCAGCATGTGGGACAGGCGGGGAGAGACCCAGTACTTC; CDR3 protein: CASSMWDRRGETQYF
D gene: NA; V gene: TRBV6-1; clone size: NA; J gene: TRBJ1-5; CDR3 DNA: TGTGCCAGCAGTGAAATGGGGATTAGCAATCAGCCCCAGCATTTT; CDR3 protein: CASSEMGISNQPQHF
D gene: NA; V gene: TRBV27; clone size: NA; J gene: TRBJ2-1; CDR3 DNA: TGTGCCAGCAGTTACCGGTGGGAGGCCTACAATGAGCAGTTCTTC; CDR3 protein: CASSYRWEAYNEQFF
D gene: NA; V gene: TRBV7-9; clone size: NA; J gene: TRBJ1-6; CDR3 DNA: TGTGCCAGCAGCTCGGGGGGACTTAGAGGAACCCTCCACTTT; CDR3 protein: CASSSGGLRGTLHF
D gene: NA; V gene: TRBV7-9; clone size: few; J gene: TRBJ2-3; CDR3 DNA: TGTGCCAGCAGCGCCCGACTTCGGCTAGCAGCAGGTTGGGATACGCAGTATTTT; CDR3 protein: CASSARLRLAAGWDTQYF
D gene: NA; V gene: TRBV19; clone size: NA; J gene: TRBJ1-1; CDR3 DNA: TGTGCCAGTCAACTAGAGGGCACTGAAGCTTTCTTT; CDR3 protein: CASQLEGTEAFF
D gene: NA; V gene: TRBV7-8; clone size: NA; J gene: TRBJ1-1; CDR3 DNA: TGTGCCAGCAGCGGGGACTCTCCTGAAGCTTTCTTT; CDR3 protein: CASSGDSPEAFF
D gene: NA; V gene: TRBV7-2; clone size: NA; J gene: TRBJ2-5; CDR3 DNA: TGTGCCAGCAGCTTAGCGGTTTGGGGGCGGGGGCAAGAGACCCAGTACTTC; CDR3 protein: CASSLAVWGRGQETQYF
D gene: NA; V gene: TRBV7-6; clone size: NA; J gene: TRBJ1-2; CDR3 DNA: TGTGCCAGCAGCTTAGACCTGAGCGGTGGCTACACCTTC; CDR3 protein: CASSLDLSGGYTF
D gene: NA; V gene: TRBV14; clone size: NA; J gene: TRBJ1-4; CDR3 DNA: TGTGCCAGCAGCCGAAGACCCGGCCTGGAACTGTTTTTT; CDR3 protein: CASSRRPGLELFF
D gene: TRBD2; V gene: TRBV20-1; clone size: NA; J gene: TRBJ2-1; CDR3 DNA: TGCAGTGCTAGAGGGACTAGCGTTGATGAGCAGTTCTTC; CDR3 protein: CSARGTSVDEQFF
D gene: NA; V gene: TRBV7-2; clone size: NA; J gene: TRBJ1-2; CDR3 DNA: TGTGCCAGCAGCTTAGGGGAAGGACTGCCCTATGGCTACACCTTC; CDR3 protein: CASSLGEGLPYGYTF
D gene: TRBD2; V gene: TRBV7-2; clone size: NA; J gene: TRBJ2-1; CDR3 DNA: TGTGCCAGCAGCCTGGCGGGAGGCGATTCCTACAATGAGCAGTTCTTC; CDR3 protein: CASSLAGGDSYNEQFF
D gene: TRBD1; V gene: TRBV7-6; clone size: few; J gene: TRBJ2-1; CDR3 DNA: TGTGCCAGCAGCTCCTGGACAGGGTGGGATCATAATGAGCAGTTCTTC; CDR3 protein: CASSSWTGWDHNEQFF
D gene: TRBD2; V gene: TRBV19; clone size: NA; J gene: TRBJ2-1; CDR3 DNA: TGTGCCAGTAGTCATCGGCGACTAGCGGGTGGGAATGAGCAGTTCTTC; CDR3 protein: CASSHRRLAGGNEQFF
D gene: TRBD1; V gene: TRBV12-3/TRBV12-4; clone size: few; J gene: TRBJ1-6; CDR3 DNA: TGTGCCAGCCAGGGGGATTATTCACCCCTCCACTTT; CDR3 protein: CASQGDYSPLHF
D gene: NA; V gene: TRBV5-5; clone size: NA; J gene: TRBJ2-7; CDR3 DNA: TGTGCCAGCAGCCATACCGGGCCTTACTACGAGCAGTACTTC; CDR3 protein: CASSHTGPYYEQYF
D gene: NA; V gene: TRBV18; clone size: NA; J gene: TRBJ1-6; CDR3 DNA: TGTGCCAGCTCACCAAGTCGGACAGATTATTCACCCCTCCACTTT; CDR3 protein: CASSPSRTDYSPLHF
D gene: TRBD1; V gene: TRBV20-1; clone size: NA; J gene: TRBJ1-5; CDR3 DNA: TGCAGTGCTAGAGGGGACAGGCAGAATCAGCCCCAGCATTTT; CDR3 protein: CSARGDRQNQPQHF
D gene: NA; V gene: TRBV7-8; clone size: few; J gene: TRBJ2-3; CDR3 DNA: TGTGCCAGCAGCCCCCGCCGGTCTAGACCAACAAAAGATACGCAGTATTTT; CDR3 protein: CASSPRRSRPTKDTQYF
D gene: TRBD1; V gene: TRBV7-9; clone size: NA; J gene: TRBJ1-1; CDR3 DNA: TGTGCCAGCAGCCCGCGACAGGGAATAAACACTGAAGCTTTCTTT; CDR3 protein: CASSPRQGINTEAFF
D gene: NA; V gene: TRBV7-6; clone size: NA; J gene: TRBJ1-4; CDR3 DNA: TGTGCCAGCAGCCCCCGGACAGTTAATGAAAAACTGTTTTTT; CDR3 protein: CASSPRTVNEKLFF
D gene: TRBD2; V gene: TRBV24-1; clone size: NA; J gene: TRBJ2-5; CDR3 DNA: TGTGCCACCAGTGACCCCCGTGGTAGCGGGACGGAGACCCAGTACTTC; CDR3 protein: CATSDPRGSGTETQYF
D gene: NA; V gene: TRBV12-3/TRBV12-4; clone size: few; J gene: TRBJ1-4; CDR3 DNA: TGTGCCAGCAGTTCGCTGGGGGGGGAAGAAAAACTGTTTTTT; CDR3 protein: CASSSLGGEEKLFF
D gene: NA; V gene: TRBV11-2; clone size: NA; J gene: TRBJ2-4; CDR3 DNA: TGTGCCAGCAGCCCCCCTTGGACTGGGCACATTCAGTACTTC; CDR3 protein: CASSPPWTGHIQYF
D gene: TRBD2; V gene: TRBV5-4; clone size: NA; J gene: TRBJ2-1; CDR3 DNA: TGTGCCAGCAGCCCTAGCGGGAAGATCCGCAATGAGCAGTTCTTC; CDR3 protein: CASSPSGKIRNEQFF
D gene: NA; V gene: TRBV5-6; clone size: NA; J gene: TRBJ1-5; CDR3 DNA: TGTGCCAGCAGCTCGACTCGATTTCAGGGCGCGGATAATCAGCCCCAGCATTTT; CDR3 protein: CASSSTRFQGADNQPQHF
D gene: NA; V gene: TRBV4-1; clone size: few; J gene: TRBJ1-4; CDR3 DNA: TGCGCCAGCAGCCTTATAACAACTAATGAAAAACTGTTTTTT; CDR3 protein: CASSLITTNEKLFF
D gene: TRBD2; V gene: TRBV7-7; clone size: few; J gene: TRBJ2-7; CDR3 DNA: TGTGCCAGCAGCTTCGGTAGCGGGGTCGGCGACGAGCAGTACTTC; CDR3 protein: CASSFGSGVGDEQYF
D gene: NA; V gene: TRBV4-1; clone size: NA; J gene: TRBJ2-4; CDR3 DNA: TGCGCCAGCAGCCAAGATACCCGAACTTATGCCAAAAACATTCAGTACTTC; CDR3 protein: CASSQDTRTYAKNIQYF
D gene: TRBD2; V gene: TRBV20-1; clone size: many; J gene: TRBJ2-5; CDR3 DNA: TGCAGTGCTAGCCCCACCTCTGGCGGGAGAATGGGGTTGGTGGAGACCCAGTACTTC; CDR3 protein: CSASPTSGGRMGLVETQYF
D gene: NA; V gene: TRBV2; clone size: NA; J gene: TRBJ1-1; CDR3 DNA: TGTGCCAGCATTTCCCCCAGGGACACTGAAGCTTTCTTT; CDR3 protein: CASISPRDTEAFF
D gene: NA; V gene: TRBV27; clone size: NA; J gene: TRBJ1-2; CDR3 DNA: TGTGCCAGCAGTACTACAGGGTCCGACTACACCTTC; CDR3 protein: CASSTTGSDYTF
D gene: TRBD1; V gene: TRBV12-3/TRBV12-4; clone size: many; J gene: TRBJ2-4; CDR3 DNA: TGTGCCAGCAGTCCGGGACAGCCGACTTTAGCCAAAAACATTCAGTACTTC; CDR3 protein: CASSPGQPTLAKNIQYF